The sample holds a few counts of the clone carrying this T cell receptor beta chain. What it binds is unknown. The data belong to a study of PD-1 blockade in mismatch repair-deficient tumors. On the study more broadly: Patients had some twelve mismatch repair-deficient cancer types, all previously treated and progressing.

Every patient had mismatch repair deficiency by PCR or immunohistochemistry. Three pembrolizumab responders had their TCRs sequenced. Produced via immunoSEQ multiplex PCR; TCRdb's table is partial and in-frame only. The sample carries some 84,000 clones, roughly 80% recorded once. There are 15 residues in the CDR3. CDR1 is SGHTA and CDR2 is FQGNSA in the germline V gene. Losses at the gene ends were 1 base for V and 5 bases for J; bases not matched to a gene: 4. Study-wide results and limits: Tumor-resident clones, often absent from pretreatment blood, expanded after pembrolizumab and then contracted.

The input for sequencing was peripheral blood, taken 12 weeks after starting pembrolizumab. The sequence was obtained from an adult with mismatch repair-deficient cancer. The chain uses TRBV7-2 and TRBJ2-7, with TRBD1 matching 11 bases. CDR3 bases: TGTGCCAGCAGCTTAGAATGGACAGGGGGCCACGAGCAGTACTTC. Translating gives CASSLEWTGGHEQYF.